This T cell receptor beta chain was observed in a study of cytomegalovirus exposure and HLA in healthy donors. CDR1 is MNHEY, CDR2 SMNVEV, per germline (reference sequence). This CDR3 contains 13 residues. Comments on this clone: An end of the junction does not agree with germline; a read error may underlie this.

PCR employed 60 Vbeta and 13 Jbeta primers. The data were produced by immunoSEQ multiplex PCR, yet TCRdb's version contains in-frame clones alone and is incomplete. The sample lists about 210,000 clones, roughly 90% occurring once. The receptor was isolated from a woman aged 30 to 39 in good health and CMV-seronegative. Sequencing used PBMCs. This chain connects TRBV27 to TRBJ2-2; 11 nucleotides match TRBD2. CDR3 in DNA: TGCGCATCTACTAGCGGGGGATCCGGGGAGCTGTTTTTT. It is translated as CASTSGGSGELFF.